The T cell receptor beta chain under discussion was sequenced for a study of cytomegalovirus exposure and HLA in healthy donors. This PCR relied on a set of 60 Vbeta primers and 13 Jbeta primers. Clones were read by immunoSEQ multiplex PCR, and TCRdb kept only the in-frame ones, dropping some. The repertoire holds roughly 98,000 clones, with 70% to 80% as singletons. Of note for this clone: Its antigen is still unknown.

General study findings and limits: Cytomegalovirus-associated TCR beta chains were listed, numbering over 150.

The CDR3 spans 18 residues. Germline V lookup: CDR1 MNHEY, CDR2 SMNVEV (reference sequence). Trimming took 3 bases from V and 4 from J; bases not matched to a gene: 13. What was sequenced was PBMCs. This sequence originates from a man between 35 and 55 years old in good health and CMV-seronegative. This chain connects TRBV27 to TRBJ2-1; TRBD2 agrees at 9 bases. The CDR3 is CASSLGREGHRTYNEQFF. CDR3 in DNA: TGTGCCAGCAGTTTGGGGCGGGAGGGCCATAGGACTTACAATGAGCAGTTCTTC.